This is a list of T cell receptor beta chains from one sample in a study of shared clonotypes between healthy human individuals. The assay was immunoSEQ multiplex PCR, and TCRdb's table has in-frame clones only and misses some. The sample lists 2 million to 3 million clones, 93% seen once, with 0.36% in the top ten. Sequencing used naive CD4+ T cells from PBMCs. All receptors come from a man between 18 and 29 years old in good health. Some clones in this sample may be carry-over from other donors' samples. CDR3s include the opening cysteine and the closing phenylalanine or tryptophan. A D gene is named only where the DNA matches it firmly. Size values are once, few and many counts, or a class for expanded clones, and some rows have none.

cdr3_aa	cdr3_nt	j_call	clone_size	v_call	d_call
CASRVTDTEAFF	TGTGCCAGCAGGGTGACAGACACTGAAGCTTTCTTT	TRBJ1-1	-	TRBV28	-
CASSVNRGGVYGYTF	TGCGCCAGCAGCGTGAATAGGGGAGGAGTCTATGGCTACACCTTC	TRBJ1-2	once	TRBV10-2	-
CATSRAVRARGGNTIYF	TGTGCCACCAGCAGAGCCGTGCGGGCAAGAGGTGGAAACACCATATATTTT	TRBJ1-3	-	TRBV15	-
CASSLGLVALTGGELFF	TGTGCCAGCAGCTTGGGACTAGTGGCTTTAACGGGCGGGGAGCTGTTTTTT	TRBJ2-2	-	TRBV5-4	-
CATSRGGNYGYTF	TGTGCCACCAGCAGAGGGGGGAACTATGGCTACACCTTC	TRBJ1-2	-	TRBV15	-
CASRQGSGYTF	TGTGCCAGCAGGCAGGGTAGTGGCTACACCTTC	TRBJ1-2	-	TRBV6-1	-
CATSRDLSSSGNTIYF	TGTGCCACCAGCAGAGATCTGAGTTCCTCTGGAAACACCATATATTTT	TRBJ1-3	-	TRBV15	-
CASSFSGGTGYTF	TGTGCCAGCAGTTTTTCGGGGGGCACTGGCTACACCTTC	TRBJ1-2	once	TRBV27	-
CASSLGGDEKLFF	TGTGCCAGCAGTTTGGGCGGCGATGAGAAACTGTTTTTT	TRBJ1-4	-	TRBV28	-
CASGYSAPNYGYTF	TGCGCCAGCGGATACAGCGCCCCTAACTATGGCTACACCTTC	TRBJ1-2	-	TRBV5-1	-
CAVVSETNYGYTF	TGTGCCGTCGTGAGTGAAACTAACTATGGCTACACCTTC	TRBJ1-2	-	TRBV6-1	-
CASSSGTLGGEQYF	TGTGCCAGCAGCTCCGGGACCCTCGGTGGAGAGCAGTACTTC	TRBJ2-7	-	TRBV28	-
CASSPRSYNEQFF	TGCGCCAGCAGCCCCCGCTCCTACAATGAGCAGTTCTTC	TRBJ2-1	-	TRBV4-1	-
CASSLAGPPDEQFF	TGTGCCAGCAGCTTGGCGGGACCCCCCGATGAGCAGTTCTTC	TRBJ2-1	-	TRBV7-7	-
CASRSSWGDTGELFF	TGTGCCAGCAGGTCTAGCTGGGGGGACACCGGGGAGCTGTTTTTT	TRBJ2-2	-	TRBV27	-
CASSEQGRGRQKLFF	TGTGCCAGCAGCGAGCAGGGCAGGGGACGTCAAAAACTGTTTTTT	TRBJ1-4	-	TRBV13	-
CASSLLLGQGGEKLFF	TGTGCCAGCAGTTTATTGCTGGGGCAGGGAGGTGAAAAACTGTTTTTT	TRBJ1-4	-	TRBV28	-
CASSLVGSGAYEQYF	TGTGCCAGCAGCTTGGTTGGTTCAGGGGCCTACGAGCAGTACTTC	TRBJ2-7	-	TRBV5-5	-
CASSRDVNTEAFF	TGCGCCAGCAGCCGGGATGTCAACACTGAAGCTTTCTTT	TRBJ1-1	-	TRBV5-1	-
CASSLDSAAQFF	TGTGCCAGCAGCTTGGACTCCGCGGCGCAGTTCTTC	TRBJ2-1	-	TRBV5-4	-
CASSEGRGDTQYF	TGTGCCAGCAGTGAGGGCAGGGGAGATACGCAGTATTTT	TRBJ2-3	-	TRBV2	-
CAWMTGGNSPLHF	TGTGCCTGGATGACAGGGGGGAATTCACCCCTCCACTTT	TRBJ1-6	-	TRBV30	TRBD1
CAISATGRNTEAFF	TGTGCCATCAGTGCGACAGGCCGGAACACTGAAGCTTTCTTT	TRBJ1-1	few	TRBV10-3	-
CASSPRGGGTEAFF	TGTGCCAGCAGCCCCCGAGGGGGGGGCACTGAAGCTTTCTTT	TRBJ1-1	-	TRBV7-8	-
CASSGVEETQYF	TGCGCCAGCAGCGGGGTAGAGGAGACCCAGTACTTC	TRBJ2-5	-	TRBV5-1	-
CASSLTGSYEQYF	TGTGCCAGCAGTTTGACAGGGTCCTACGAGCAGTACTTC	TRBJ2-7	once	TRBV28	TRBD1
CASSPGGSYEQYF	TGTGCCAGCAGTCCCGGAGGGTCCTACGAGCAGTACTTC	TRBJ2-7	-	TRBV7-3	-
CASRGGTSGSADTQYF	TGTGCCAGCAGGGGCGGGACTAGCGGGAGCGCAGATACGCAGTATTTT	TRBJ2-3	-	TRBV2	TRBD2
CASSLTRPTGELFF	TGCGCCAGCAGCCTAACTAGGCCCACCGGGGAGCTGTTTTTT	TRBJ2-2	-	TRBV5-1	-